This TCR beta chain was recorded in a study of T cells in Graves' hyperthyroidism and ophthalmopathy. From more than 9.5 ml of fresh peripheral blood, PBMCs were isolated. Researchers took RNA transcripts and amplified the TCR beta CDR3 regions from them. The HTBI set primed first-round TCR CDR3 RT-PCR. TCRdb fed the multiplex PCR reads into MiXCR, producing one record per CDR3 protein. The sample gives a few hundred thousand distinct CDR3 sequences, roughly 14% of which show up once; around 30% is in the top ten. This clonotype was seen more than once but under ten times. Germline V CDR1 and CDR2: ENHRY, SYGVKD. The CDR3 extends over 12 amino acids. Trimming took 9 bases from V and 4 from J, leaving 11 bases between them.

This TCR was recovered from a woman aged 18-29 years with Graves' hyperthyroidism that later progressed to Graves' ophthalmopathy. The chain joins TRBV10-3 to TRBJ2-3; TRBD2 might be the D (6 bases). The sequencing input was blood. Here the CDR3 DNA reads TGTGCCATATCGTGGGGGGCAGATACGCAGTATTTT. Protein product: CAISWGADTQYF.